One sample yielded the 9 T cell receptor beta chains listed below, sequenced in a study of shared clonotypes between healthy human individuals. Sequencing used immunoSEQ multiplex PCR; TCRdb keeps in-frame clones, though not all of them. This repertoire shows approximately 2.1 million clones, over 85% found once; its top ten account for 0.39%. The sequencing sample was made of naive CD4+ T cells from PBMCs. Described subset: CD45RA+ positively selected. These receptors all come from a man between 18 and 29 years old in good health. Some clones in this sample may be carry-over from other donors' samples.

V is TRBV30 and J is TRBJ2-4; unclear D gene. This CDR3 is 14 amino acids long. V was pared by 2 bases and J by 0 bases, with 8 bases between. The germline gives CDR1 GTSNPN, CDR2 SVGIG (reference sequence). CDR3 loop: CAWSLKGAKNIQYF. Written as DNA, the CDR3 is TGTGCCTGGAGTCTCAAGGGAGCCAAAAACATTCAGTACTTC.

The V and J genes are TRBV9 and TRBJ2-1, with D maybe TRBD2 (6 bases). V was shortened by 2 bases and J by 10 bases, with 16 bases between the two germline ends. Germline V gene sequence: CDR1 SGDLS, CDR2 YYNGEE. This CDR3 comprises 14 residues. As DNA, the CDR3 is TGTGCCAGCAGCGTCACACCCACTGGGGGGGAGCAGTTCTTC. It specifies CASSVTPTGGEQFF.

The chain joins TRBV19 to TRBJ1-1; D unclear. Germline V CDR1 and CDR2: LNHDA, SQIVND (reference sequence). The germline V and J ends were trimmed by 2 bases and 0 bases, with 7 bases remaining between them. The CDR3 loop spans 14 amino acids. This CDR3 reads CASSISRLNTEAFF. For the CDR3, the DNA is TGTGCCAGTAGTATAAGTCGGCTGAACACTGAAGCTTTCTTT.

J is TRBJ2-7 and V is TRBV5-5, with 9 bases identical to TRBD1. The CDR3 contains 13 residues. Trimming cost V 4 bases and J 6 bases; bases outside gene matches: 5. CDR1 and CDR2 (germline): SGHKS, YYEKEE (reference sequence). The CDR3 sequence is CASSAGQGREQYF. CDR3 bases: TGTGCCAGCAGCGCGGGACAGGGTCGCGAGCAGTACTTC.

The J gene is TRBJ2-7, the V gene TRBV4-1; D unclear. V was cut by 1 base and J by 0 bases, with 13 bases left in between. Per germline, CDR1 MGHRA and CDR2 YSYEKL. CDR3 length: 16 residues. The CDR3 loop is CASSQGWQAVSYEQYF. In DNA, the CDR3 is TGCGCCAGCAGCCAAGGGTGGCAGGCCGTCTCCTACGAGCAGTACTTC.

The chain carries TRBV7-3 and TRBJ2-1; D is ambiguous. This CDR3 spans 15 amino acids. Germline V gives CDR1 SGHTA, CDR2 FQGTGA. V was pared by 4 bases and J by 10 bases, with 20 bases between. The CDR3 protein is CASSSVPRAIGEQFF. DNA for the CDR3: TGTGCCAGCAGCTCCGTTCCCCGCGCCATTGGGGAGCAGTTCTTC. Complete variable domain (other parts from reference TRBV7-3 and TRBJ2-1): GAGVSQTPSNKVTEKGKYVELRCDPISGHTALYWYRQSLGQGPEFLIYFQGTGAADDSGLPNDRFFAVRPEGSVSTLKIQRTERGDSAVYLCASSSVPRAIGEQFFGPGTRLTVL.

Only one count was recorded for this clone. The chain combines TRBV10-3 with TRBJ2-7; TRBD1 aligns across 9 bases. V was pared by 6 bases and J by 5 bases, with 8 bases of the junction left unmatched. From germline, CDR1 is ENHRY and CDR2 SYGVKD. CDR3 length: 14 amino acids. CDR3 coding DNA: TGTGCCATCAGACCCGGGACAGGGATAGACGAGCAGTACTTC. Protein: CAIRPGTGIDEQYF.

The J gene is TRBJ2-1, the V gene TRBV7-3; D call uncertain. The ends were cut back, 2 bases at V and 2 bases at J, with 10 bases in the middle. This CDR3 is 15 amino acids long. Germline V gene sequence: CDR1 SGHTA, CDR2 FQGTGA. This CDR3 is CASSLDDTPYNEQFF. In nucleotides, the CDR3 is TGTGCCAGCAGCTTAGACGACACTCCCTACAATGAGCAGTTCTTC.

V is TRBV4-2 and J is TRBJ2-1, with D perhaps TRBD1 or TRBD2 (5 bases each). The CDR3 extends over 16 amino acids. Trimming cost V 4 bases and J 5 bases, with 18 bases left between them. Germline V gene lookup returns CDR1 LGHNA and CDR2 YNFKEQ. The CDR3, as DNA: TGTGCCAGCAGCCGGGGACCTCTTCGTTCCCACAATGAGCAGTTCTTC. It encodes CASSRGPLRSHNEQFF.